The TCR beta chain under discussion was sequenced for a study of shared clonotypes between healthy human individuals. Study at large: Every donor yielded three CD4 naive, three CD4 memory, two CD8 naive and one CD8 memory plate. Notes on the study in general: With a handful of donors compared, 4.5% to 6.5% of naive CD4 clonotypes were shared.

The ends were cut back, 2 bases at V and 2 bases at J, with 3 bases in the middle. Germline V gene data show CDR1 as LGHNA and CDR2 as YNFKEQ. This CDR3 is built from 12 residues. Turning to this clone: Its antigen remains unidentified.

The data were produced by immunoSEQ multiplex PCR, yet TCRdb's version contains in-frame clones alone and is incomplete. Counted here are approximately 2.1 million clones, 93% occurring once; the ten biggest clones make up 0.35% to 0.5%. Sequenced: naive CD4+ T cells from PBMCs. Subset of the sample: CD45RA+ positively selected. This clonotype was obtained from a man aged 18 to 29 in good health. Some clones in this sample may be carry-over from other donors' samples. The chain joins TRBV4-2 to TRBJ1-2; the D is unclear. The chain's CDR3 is CASSQTNYGYTF. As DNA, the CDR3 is TGTGCCAGCAGCCAAACAAACTATGGCTACACCTTC.